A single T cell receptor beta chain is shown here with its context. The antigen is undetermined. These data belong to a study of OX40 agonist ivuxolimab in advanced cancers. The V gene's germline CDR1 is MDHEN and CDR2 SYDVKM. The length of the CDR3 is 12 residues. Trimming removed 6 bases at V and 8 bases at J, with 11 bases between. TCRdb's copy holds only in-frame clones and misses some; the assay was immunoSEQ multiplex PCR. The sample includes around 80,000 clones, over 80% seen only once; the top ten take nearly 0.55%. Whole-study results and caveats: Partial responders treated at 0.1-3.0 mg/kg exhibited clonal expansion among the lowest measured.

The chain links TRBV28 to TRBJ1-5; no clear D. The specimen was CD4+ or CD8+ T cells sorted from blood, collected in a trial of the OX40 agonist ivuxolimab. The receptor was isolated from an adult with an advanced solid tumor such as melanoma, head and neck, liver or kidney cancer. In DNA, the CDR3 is TGTGCCAGCAGCGTGGTAGTGGAGCCCCAGCATTTT. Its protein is CASSVVVEPQHF. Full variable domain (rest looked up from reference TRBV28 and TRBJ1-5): DVKVTQSSRYLVKRTGEKVFLECVQDMDHENMFWYRQDPGLGLRLIYFSYDVKMKEKGDIPEGYSVSREKKERFSLILESASTNQTSMYLCASSVVVEPQHFGDGTRLSIL.